There are a few counts of the clone carrying this T cell receptor beta chain. Its antigen is not identified. The sample originates from a study of blood T cells in healthy people across ages. Study-level results: Diversity figures based on one million T cells were deemed too low. Per million T cells, TCR beta diversity dropped about linearly as age rose.

It was ten milliliters of peripheral blood that were drawn from each donor. Sample-barcoded 5' priming and a J-beta primer mix drove a second PCR of about 7 to 11 cycles. A template-switch adaptor with 12 random nucleotides tagged each cDNA molecule. In TCRdb, the 5' RACE reads were re-called with MiXCR into one record per CDR3 protein. This repertoire shows roughly 900,000 distinct CDR3 sequences, roughly 50% found once; its top ten account for 13%. CDR1 SNHLY and CDR2 FYNNEI come from the germline V gene. There are 13 residues in the CDR3. With 9 bases removed from V and 1 base from J, the gap between germline ends came to 7 bases.

This clonotype was sampled from a man aged 25-40 years in good health. The J gene is TRBJ2-6, the V gene TRBV2; weak D call: TRBD2 (6 bases). The sequenced sample was blood. CDR3: CARGLSGANVLTF. Written as DNA, the CDR3 is TGTGCCAGAGGACTATCTGGGGCCAACGTCCTGACTTTC. Looking up the rest from reference TRBV2 and TRBJ2-6 gives the full variable domain: EPEVTQTPSHQVTQMGQEVILRCVPISNHLYFYWYRQILGQKVEFLVSFYNNEISEKSEIFDDQFSVERPDGSNFTLKIRSTKLEDSAMYFCARGLSGANVLTFGAGSRLTVL.